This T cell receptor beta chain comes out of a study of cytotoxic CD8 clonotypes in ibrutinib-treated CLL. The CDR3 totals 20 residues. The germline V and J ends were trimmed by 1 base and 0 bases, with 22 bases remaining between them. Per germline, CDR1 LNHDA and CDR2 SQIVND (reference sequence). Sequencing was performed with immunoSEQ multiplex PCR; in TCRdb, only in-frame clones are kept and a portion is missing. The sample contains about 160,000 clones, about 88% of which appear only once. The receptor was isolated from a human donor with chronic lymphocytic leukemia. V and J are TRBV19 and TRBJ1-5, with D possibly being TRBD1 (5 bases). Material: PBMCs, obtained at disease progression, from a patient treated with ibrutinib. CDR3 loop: CASSIGALGPSRYSNQPQHF. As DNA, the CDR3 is TGTGCCAGTAGTATAGGGGCCCTGGGGCCCTCTAGATATAGCAATCAGCCCCAGCATTTT.